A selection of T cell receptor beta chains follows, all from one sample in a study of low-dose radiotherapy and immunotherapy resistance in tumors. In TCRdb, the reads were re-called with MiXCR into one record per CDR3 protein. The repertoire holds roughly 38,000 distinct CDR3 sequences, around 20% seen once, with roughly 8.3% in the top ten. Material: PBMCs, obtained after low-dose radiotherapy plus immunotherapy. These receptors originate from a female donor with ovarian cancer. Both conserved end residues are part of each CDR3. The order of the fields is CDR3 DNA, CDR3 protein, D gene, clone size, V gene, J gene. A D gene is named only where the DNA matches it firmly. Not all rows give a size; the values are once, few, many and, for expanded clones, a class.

CDR3 DNA: TGTGCCAGCAGTGAAGCGCTTCTGGGCGGGGGGGGTTCCTACAATGAGCAGTTCTTC; CDR3 protein: CASSEALLGGGGSYNEQFF; D gene: TRBD2; clone size: many; V gene: TRBV6-1; J gene: TRBJ2-1
CDR3 DNA: TGTGCCACCAGCAGAGTTGGAAACTACGGGCTGTTTTTTTTT; CDR3 protein: CATSRVGNYGLFFF; D gene: -; clone size: -; V gene: TRBV15; J gene: TRBJ2-2
CDR3 DNA: TGTGCCAGCAGCTCCCCCGCCACGCCCCAGCATTTT; CDR3 protein: CASSSPATPQHF; D gene: -; clone size: many; V gene: TRBV5-8; J gene: TRBJ1-5
CDR3 DNA: TGTGCCAGCTCGCGGGACAGGGGGCCCTACAATGAGCAGTTCTTC; CDR3 protein: CASSRDRGPYNEQFF; D gene: TRBD1; clone size: many; V gene: TRBV18; J gene: TRBJ2-1
CDR3 DNA: TGTGCCAGCAGCCGCGCGAACACCGGGGAGCTGTTTTTT; CDR3 protein: CASSRANTGELFF; D gene: -; clone size: many; V gene: TRBV11-2; J gene: TRBJ2-2
CDR3 DNA: TGTGCCAGCAGTTACTCGACCTACGAGCAGTACTTC; CDR3 protein: CASSYSTYEQYF; D gene: -; clone size: many; V gene: TRBV6-6; J gene: TRBJ2-7
CDR3 DNA: TGTGCCAGCAGTCACACGCCGGGGACGGGTACGCAGTATTTT; CDR3 protein: CASSHTPGTGTQYF; D gene: -; clone size: many; V gene: TRBV25-1; J gene: TRBJ2-3
CDR3 DNA: TGTGCCAGTAGTGAATCCGGCGTGGGTGAGCAGTTCTTC; CDR3 protein: CASSESGVGEQFF; D gene: -; clone size: -; V gene: TRBV19; J gene: TRBJ2-1
CDR3 DNA: TGTGCCAGCAGCACCCGGGAGGGGGCGAACACTGAAGCTTTCTTT; CDR3 protein: CASSTREGANTEAFF; D gene: TRBD1; clone size: many; V gene: TRBV7-9; J gene: TRBJ1-1
CDR3 DNA: TGTGCCAGCAGTGAATTCCAGGGGGTAGAGACCCAGTACTTC; CDR3 protein: CASSEFQGVETQYF; D gene: TRBD1; clone size: many; V gene: TRBV25-1; J gene: TRBJ2-5
CDR3 DNA: TGCAGCGTAAAGACAGGAGACACTGAAGCTTTCTTT; CDR3 protein: CSVKTGDTEAFF; D gene: -; clone size: -; V gene: TRBV29-1; J gene: TRBJ1-1
CDR3 DNA: TGTGCCAGCAGCGCTGACAGGGGGAGTGAGCAGTACTTC; CDR3 protein: CASSADRGSEQYF; D gene: TRBD1; clone size: many; V gene: TRBV9; J gene: TRBJ2-7
CDR3 DNA: TGTGCCAGCAGTTTAAGGAGCGGAGGGCCGGCCGGAGAGACCCAGTACTTC; CDR3 protein: CASSLRSGGPAGETQYF; D gene: -; clone size: many; V gene: TRBV12-3/TRBV12-4; J gene: TRBJ2-5
CDR3 DNA: TGTGCCAGCAGCAAAGAAACCCCGGGCCCAGATACGCAGTATTTT; CDR3 protein: CASSKETPGPDTQYF; D gene: -; clone size: -; V gene: TRBV21-1; J gene: TRBJ2-3
CDR3 DNA: TGCAGTGCTAGAGATGAGACTAGCGGGAGGGCCAGGATTGAGCAGTTCTTC; CDR3 protein: CSARDETSGRARIEQFF; D gene: TRBD2; clone size: many; V gene: TRBV20-1; J gene: TRBJ2-1
CDR3 DNA: TGTGCCAGCAGCGTAGACGGACTAGCGGTAGAGACCCAGTACTTC; CDR3 protein: CASSVDGLAVETQYF; D gene: TRBD2; clone size: once; V gene: TRBV9; J gene: TRBJ2-5
CDR3 DNA: TGTGCCAGCAGTTACAGGGAGGGCTACACCTTC; CDR3 protein: CASSYREGYTF; D gene: -; clone size: many; V gene: TRBV12-3/TRBV12-4; J gene: TRBJ1-2
CDR3 DNA: TGCGCCAGCAGCCAAGGGGGACTAGCGGGAGGCGAGCAGTACTTC; CDR3 protein: CASSQGGLAGGEQYF; D gene: TRBD2; clone size: -; V gene: TRBV4-3; J gene: TRBJ2-7
CDR3 DNA: TGTGCCAGCAGCCTCCACTTAGCGGGGGCAGTCGATGAGCAGTTCTTC; CDR3 protein: CASSLHLAGAVDEQFF; D gene: TRBD2; clone size: many; V gene: TRBV5-4; J gene: TRBJ2-1
CDR3 DNA: TGTGCCAGCTCACCGGGGACAGGGTCGGCCACAGATACGCAGTATTTT; CDR3 protein: CASSPGTGSATDTQYF; D gene: TRBD1; clone size: -; V gene: TRBV18; J gene: TRBJ2-3
CDR3 DNA: TGCGCCAGCAGTGCCTTACAGGGGGCAGGCTACGAGCAGTACTTC; CDR3 protein: CASSALQGAGYEQYF; D gene: TRBD1; clone size: -; V gene: TRBV10-1; J gene: TRBJ2-7
CDR3 DNA: TGCGCCAGCAGCTACCCGGCCGAGACCCAGTACTTC; CDR3 protein: CASSYPAETQYF; D gene: -; clone size: many; V gene: TRBV5-1; J gene: TRBJ2-5
CDR3 DNA: TGTGCCATTACAGCGGGATCCTTCGAGCAGTACTTC; CDR3 protein: CAITAGSFEQYF; D gene: TRBD2; clone size: once; V gene: TRBV28; J gene: TRBJ2-7
CDR3 DNA: TGTGCCAGCAGTGGCCGGACAGGGGTTCAGCCCCAGCATTTT; CDR3 protein: CASSGRTGVQPQHF; D gene: TRBD1; clone size: many; V gene: TRBV6-2/TRBV6-3; J gene: TRBJ1-5
CDR3 DNA: TGCAGTGCTGGCCCGACTAGCGGGGGAAATGAGCAGTTCTTC; CDR3 protein: CSAGPTSGGNEQFF; D gene: TRBD2; clone size: many; V gene: TRBV20-1; J gene: TRBJ2-1
CDR3 DNA: TGCAGCGTAGCCGGACAGTCAGGGGGGACTGAAGCTTTCTTT; CDR3 protein: CSVAGQSGGTEAFF; D gene: TRBD1; clone size: many; V gene: TRBV29-1; J gene: TRBJ1-1